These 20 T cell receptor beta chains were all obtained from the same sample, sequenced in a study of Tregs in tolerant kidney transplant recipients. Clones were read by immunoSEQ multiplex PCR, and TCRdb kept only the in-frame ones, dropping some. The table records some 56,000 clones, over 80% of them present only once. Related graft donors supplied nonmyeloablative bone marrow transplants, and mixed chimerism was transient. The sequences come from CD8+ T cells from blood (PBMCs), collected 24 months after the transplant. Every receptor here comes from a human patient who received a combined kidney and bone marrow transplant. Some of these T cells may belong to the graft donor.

The CDR3 protein is CASSPKWTGSDNEQFF. DNA for the CDR3: TGTGCCAGCTCACCGAAATGGACAGGGTCGGACAATGAGCAGTTCTTC. This chain joins TRBV18 and TRBJ2-1, with 8 bases matching TRBD1. Germline V CDR1 and CDR2: KGHSH, LQKENI. This CDR3 has 16 residues. V gave up 3 bases and J gave up 5 bases; unmatched junction bases: 9.

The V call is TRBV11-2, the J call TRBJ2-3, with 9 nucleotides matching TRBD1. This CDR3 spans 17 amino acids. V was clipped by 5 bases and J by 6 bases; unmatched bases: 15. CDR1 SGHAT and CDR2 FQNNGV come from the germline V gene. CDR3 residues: CASSNSVKTGGLDTQYF. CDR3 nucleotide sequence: TGTGCCAGCAGCAATAGTGTAAAGACAGGGGGTCTTGATACGCAGTATTTT.

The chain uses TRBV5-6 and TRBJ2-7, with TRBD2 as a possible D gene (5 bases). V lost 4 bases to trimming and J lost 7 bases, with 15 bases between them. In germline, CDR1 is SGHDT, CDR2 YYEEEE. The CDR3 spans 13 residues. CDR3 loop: CASSGRRAGEQYF. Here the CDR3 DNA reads TGTGCCAGCAGCGGGAGAAGGGCGGGTGAGCAGTACTTC.

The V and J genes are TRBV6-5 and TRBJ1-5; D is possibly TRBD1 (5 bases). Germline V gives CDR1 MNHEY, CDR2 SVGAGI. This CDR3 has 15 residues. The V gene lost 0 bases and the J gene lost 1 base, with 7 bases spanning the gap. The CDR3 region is CASSYSPGSNQPQHF. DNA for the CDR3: TGTGCCAGCAGTTACTCGCCAGGGAGCAATCAGCCCCAGCATTTT.

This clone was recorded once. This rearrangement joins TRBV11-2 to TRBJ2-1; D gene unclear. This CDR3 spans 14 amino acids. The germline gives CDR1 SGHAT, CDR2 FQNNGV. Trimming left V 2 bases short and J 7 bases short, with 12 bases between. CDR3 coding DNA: TGTGCCAGCAGCTTATTAACAGTGAGAAATGAGCAGTTCTTC. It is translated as CASSLLTVRNEQFF.

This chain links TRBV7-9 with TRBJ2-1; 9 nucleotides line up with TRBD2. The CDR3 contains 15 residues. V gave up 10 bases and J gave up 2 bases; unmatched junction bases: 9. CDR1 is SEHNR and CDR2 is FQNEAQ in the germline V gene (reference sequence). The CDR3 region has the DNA TGTGCCACCTCTAGCGGGACACTAACCTACAATGAGCAGTTCTTC. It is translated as CATSSGTLTYNEQFF. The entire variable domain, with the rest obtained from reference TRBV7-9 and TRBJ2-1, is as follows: DTGVSQNPRHKITKRGQNVTFRCDPISEHNRLYWYRQTLGQGPEFLTYFQNEAQLEKSRLLSDRFSAERPKGSFSTLEIQRTEQGDSAMYLCATSSGTLTYNEQFFGPGTRLTVL.

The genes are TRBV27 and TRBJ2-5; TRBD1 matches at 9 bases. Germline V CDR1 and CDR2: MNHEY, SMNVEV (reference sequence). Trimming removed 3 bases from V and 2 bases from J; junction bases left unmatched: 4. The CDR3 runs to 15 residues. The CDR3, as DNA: TGTGCCAGCAGTTTTTTCGGACAGGGGCAAGAGACCCAGTACTTC. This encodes CASSFFGQGQETQYF.

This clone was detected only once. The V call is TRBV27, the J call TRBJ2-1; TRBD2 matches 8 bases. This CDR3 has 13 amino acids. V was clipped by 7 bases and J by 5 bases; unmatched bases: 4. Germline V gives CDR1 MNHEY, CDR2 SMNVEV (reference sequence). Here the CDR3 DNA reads TGTGCCAGCAAACTAGCGGTTAACAATGAGCAGTTCTTC. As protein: CASKLAVNNEQFF.

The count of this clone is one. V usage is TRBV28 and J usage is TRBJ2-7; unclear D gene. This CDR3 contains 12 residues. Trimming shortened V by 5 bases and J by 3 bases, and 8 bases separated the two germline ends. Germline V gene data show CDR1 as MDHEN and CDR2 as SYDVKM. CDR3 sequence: CASSPGVYEQYF. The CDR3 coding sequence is TGTGCCAGCAGTCCCGGAGTCTACGAGCAGTACTTC.

The CDR3 DNA reads TGTGCCAGCAGTTTACCCGCGACAGGGGGAGAGACTGAAGCTTTCTTT. Its protein product is CASSLPATGGETEAFF. This rearrangement joins TRBV28 to TRBJ1-1; 9 nucleotides agree with TRBD1. Germline CDR1 reads MDHEN; CDR2 reads SYDVKM. This CDR3 comprises 16 residues. V lost 2 bases to trimming and J lost 5 bases; unmatched junction nucleotides: 9.

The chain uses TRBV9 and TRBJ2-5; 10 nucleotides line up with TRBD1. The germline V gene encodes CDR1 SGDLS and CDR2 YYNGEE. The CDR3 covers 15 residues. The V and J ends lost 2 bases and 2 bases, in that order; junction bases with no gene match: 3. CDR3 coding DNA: TGTGCCAGCAGCGTGGGACAGGGGTTACAAGAGACCCAGTACTTC. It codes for CASSVGQGLQETQYF.

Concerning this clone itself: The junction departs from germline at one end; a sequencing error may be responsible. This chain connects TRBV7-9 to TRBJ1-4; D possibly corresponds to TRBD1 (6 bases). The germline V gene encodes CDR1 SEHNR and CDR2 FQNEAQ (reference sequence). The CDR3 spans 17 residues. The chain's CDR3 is CASSLSGELSTNAKLFF. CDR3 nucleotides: TGTGCCAGCAGCTTATCAGGGGAACTGTCGACTAATGCAAAACTGTTTTTT.

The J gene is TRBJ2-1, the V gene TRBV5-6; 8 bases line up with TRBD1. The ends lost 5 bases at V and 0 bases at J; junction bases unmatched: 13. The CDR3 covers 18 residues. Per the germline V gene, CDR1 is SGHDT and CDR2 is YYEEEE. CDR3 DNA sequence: TGTGCCAGCAGGGCCGTCAGGGGGCTTCAAAGCTCCTACAATGAGCAGTTCTTC. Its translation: CASRAVRGLQSSYNEQFF.

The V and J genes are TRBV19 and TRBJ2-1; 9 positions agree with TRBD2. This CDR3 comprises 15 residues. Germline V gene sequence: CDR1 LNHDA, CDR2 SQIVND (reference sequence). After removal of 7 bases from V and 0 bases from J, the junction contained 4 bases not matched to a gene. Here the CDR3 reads CASTYSGSSYNEQFF. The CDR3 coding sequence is TGTGCCAGTACCTATAGCGGGAGCTCCTACAATGAGCAGTTCTTC.

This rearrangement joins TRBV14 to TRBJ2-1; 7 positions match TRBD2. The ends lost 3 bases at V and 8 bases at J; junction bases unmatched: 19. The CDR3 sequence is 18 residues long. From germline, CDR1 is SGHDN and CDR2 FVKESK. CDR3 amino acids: CASSHTLVTSGTVHEQFF. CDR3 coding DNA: TGTGCCAGCAGCCACACTCTTGTAACGAGCGGGACGGTTCATGAGCAGTTCTTC.

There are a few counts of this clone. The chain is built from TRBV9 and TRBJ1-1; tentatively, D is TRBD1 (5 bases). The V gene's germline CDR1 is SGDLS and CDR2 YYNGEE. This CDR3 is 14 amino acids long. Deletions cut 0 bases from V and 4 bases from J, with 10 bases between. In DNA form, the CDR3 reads TGTGCCAGCAGCGTAGCTCGGGGGGGCACTGAAGCTTTCTTT. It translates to CASSVARGGTEAFF.

The CDR3 nucleotides read TGTGCCAGCAGTTTCCAGGGGGCGGTTGAAGCTTTCTTT. Protein: CASSFQGAVEAFF. The chain has TRBV27 and TRBJ1-1, with TRBD1 identical over 8 bases. Germline loops: CDR1 MNHEY, CDR2 SMNVEV (reference sequence). CDR3 size: 13 residues. Trimming at V came to 3 bases and at J to 7 bases, leaving 4 bases not matched to a gene.

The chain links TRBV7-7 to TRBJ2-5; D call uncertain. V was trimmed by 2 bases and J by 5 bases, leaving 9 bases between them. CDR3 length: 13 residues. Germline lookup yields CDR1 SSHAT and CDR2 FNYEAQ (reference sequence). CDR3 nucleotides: TGTGCCAGCAGCTTAATCGGGTTCGAGACCCAGTACTTC. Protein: CASSLIGFETQYF.

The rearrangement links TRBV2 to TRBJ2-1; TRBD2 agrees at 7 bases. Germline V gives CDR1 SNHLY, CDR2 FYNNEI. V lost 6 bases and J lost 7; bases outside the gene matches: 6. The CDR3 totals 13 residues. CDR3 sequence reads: CASRERLANEQFF. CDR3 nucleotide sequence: TGTGCCAGCAGAGAAAGACTAGCAAATGAGCAGTTCTTC.

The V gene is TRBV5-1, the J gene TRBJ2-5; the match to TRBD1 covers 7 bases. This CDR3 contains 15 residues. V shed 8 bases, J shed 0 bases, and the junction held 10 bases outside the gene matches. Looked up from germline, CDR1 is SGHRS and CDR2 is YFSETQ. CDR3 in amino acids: CASRDSSYYQETQYF. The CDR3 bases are TGCGCCAGTCGGGACAGCTCCTATTACCAAGAGACCCAGTACTTC.